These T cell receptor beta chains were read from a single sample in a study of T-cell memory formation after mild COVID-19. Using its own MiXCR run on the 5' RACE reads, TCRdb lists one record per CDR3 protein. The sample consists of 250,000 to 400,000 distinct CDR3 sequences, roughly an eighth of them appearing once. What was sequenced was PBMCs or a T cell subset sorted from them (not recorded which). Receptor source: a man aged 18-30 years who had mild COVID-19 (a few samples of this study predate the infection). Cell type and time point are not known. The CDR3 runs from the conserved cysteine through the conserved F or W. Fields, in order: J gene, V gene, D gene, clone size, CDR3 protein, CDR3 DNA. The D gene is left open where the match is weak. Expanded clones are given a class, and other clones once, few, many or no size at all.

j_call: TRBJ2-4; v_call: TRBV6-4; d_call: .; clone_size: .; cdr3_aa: CASSDDIQYF; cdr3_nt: TGTGCCAGCAGTGACGACATTCAGTACTTC
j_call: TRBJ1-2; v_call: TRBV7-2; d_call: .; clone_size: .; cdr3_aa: CASEPPGKYYGYTF; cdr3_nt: TGTGCCAGCGAACCCCCGGGGAAATACTATGGCTACACCTTC
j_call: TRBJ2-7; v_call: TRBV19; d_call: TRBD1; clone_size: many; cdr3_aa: CASSIAGQDPNEQYF; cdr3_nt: TGTGCCAGTAGTATCGCCGGACAGGATCCCAACGAGCAGTACTTC
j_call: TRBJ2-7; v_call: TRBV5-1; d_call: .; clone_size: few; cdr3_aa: CASSSRRGEQYF; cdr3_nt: TGCGCCAGCAGCTCTCGGCGGGGTGAGCAGTACTTC
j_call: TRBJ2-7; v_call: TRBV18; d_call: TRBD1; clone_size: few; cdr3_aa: CASSPNTGTGTYEQYF; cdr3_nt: TGTGCCAGCTCACCTAATACCGGGACAGGTACCTACGAGCAGTACTTC
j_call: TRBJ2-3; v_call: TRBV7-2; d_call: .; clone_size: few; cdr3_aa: CASSRSTGLEDTQYF; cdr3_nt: TGTGCCAGCAGCCGAAGCACTGGACTGGAAGATACGCAGTATTTT
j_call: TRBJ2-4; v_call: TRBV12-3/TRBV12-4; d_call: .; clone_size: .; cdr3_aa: CASSPQVKPKNIQYF; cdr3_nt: TGTGCCAGCAGTCCCCAAGTAAAGCCCAAAAACATTCAGTACTTC
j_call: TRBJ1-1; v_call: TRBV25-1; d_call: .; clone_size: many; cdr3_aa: CASRWGYTEAFF; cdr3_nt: TGTGCCAGCAGGTGGGGATACACTGAAGCTTTCTTT
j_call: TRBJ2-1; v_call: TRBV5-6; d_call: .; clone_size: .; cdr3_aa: CASSFVSRGGDNEQFF; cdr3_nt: TGTGCCAGCAGCTTCGTCTCGAGGGGGGGCGACAATGAGCAGTTCTTC
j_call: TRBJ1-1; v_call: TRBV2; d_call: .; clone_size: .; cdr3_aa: CASGDRMEGSRDTEAFF; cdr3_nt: TGTGCCAGCGGGGATCGGATGGAGGGGTCGAGGGACACTGAAGCTTTCTTT
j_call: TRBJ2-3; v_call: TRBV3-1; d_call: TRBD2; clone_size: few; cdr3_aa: CASSTSGGVADTQYF; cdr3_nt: TGTGCCAGCAGTACAAGCGGGGGGGTGGCAGATACGCAGTATTTT
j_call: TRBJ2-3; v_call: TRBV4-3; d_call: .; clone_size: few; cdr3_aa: CASSQVTSSTPPSTDTQYF; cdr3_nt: TGCGCCAGCAGCCAAGTCACCAGCAGTACCCCTCCTAGCACAGATACGCAGTATTTT
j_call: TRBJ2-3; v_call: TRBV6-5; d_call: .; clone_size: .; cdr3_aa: CASSKLASDTQYF; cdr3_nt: TGTGCCAGCAGTAAACTAGCTTCAGATACGCAGTATTTT
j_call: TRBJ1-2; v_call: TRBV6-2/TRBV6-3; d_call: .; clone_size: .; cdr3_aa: CASSYSTPVGYTF; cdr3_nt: TGTGCCAGCAGTTACTCGACTCCCGTGGGCTACACCTTC
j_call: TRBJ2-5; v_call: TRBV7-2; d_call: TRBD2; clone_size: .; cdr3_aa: CASSLSSGAGGETQYF; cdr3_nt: TGTGCCAGCAGCTTATCCTCCGGGGCGGGGGGAGAGACCCAGTACTTC